The entry below describes one TCR beta chain. These data belong to a study of CD8 T cells in Susac syndrome. An input of about 0.5 to 1 ug of RNA was subjected to reverse transcription using random hexamers. TCR beta CDR3 was amplified by immunoSEQ covering 54 Vbeta and 13 Jbeta. TCRdb ran MiXCR on the immunoSEQ multiplex PCR reads and lists one entry per CDR3 protein. The profile shows 180,000 or so distinct CDR3 sequences, 90% to 95% of them singletons. Sequencing of TCR beta covered CD8+ and CD4+ T cells obtained from blood. The control group consisted of healthy donors matched for age and sex. Both CD4+ and CD8+ T cells were negatively isolated, and TEMRA cells underwent FACS enrichment. Germline V lookup: CDR1 SQVTM, CDR2 ANQGSEA. This CDR3 contains 11 residues. With 5 bases removed from V and 8 bases from J, the gap between germline ends came to 12 bases.

The sample comprised CD4+ T cells from PBMCs. The clonotype comes from a human donor in good health. This chain uses TRBV29-1 with TRBJ1-2; D perhaps matches TRBD1 (6 bases). The CDR3 region has the DNA TGCAGCGTTAGAGGGGGAGGAGGCTACACCTTC. It encodes CSVRGGGGYTF.